One sample yielded the 2 T cell receptor beta chains listed below, sequenced in a study of blood T cell repertoires in COVID-19. TCRdb keeps only in-frame clones here, not all; method: immunoSEQ multiplex PCR. The sample has roughly 75,000 clones; about 89% are singletons. The sample consisted of peripheral blood. These receptors were obtained from a man between 60 and 70 years old with acute or convalescent COVID-19.

The chain uses TRBV27 and TRBJ2-7, with 10 bases matching TRBD2. The CDR3 contains 14 residues. The germline CDR1 and CDR2 sequences are MNHEY and SMNVEV (reference sequence). With V trimmed by 7 bases and J by 5 bases, 8 bases remained unmatched. The CDR3 DNA sequence: TGTGCCAGCAACCAGGGACTAGCGTCGAACGAGCAGTACTTC. Translation: CASNQGLASNEQYF.

The gene calls are TRBV20-1 and TRBJ1-5, with D tentatively TRBD1 (5 bases). The CDR3 runs 13 residues. Between the trimmed V and J ends, which lost 3 bases and 9 bases, there was a span of 15 bases. Germline V CDR1 and CDR2: DFQATT, SNEGSKA (reference sequence). CDR3 region: CSASPGPGGPQHF. CDR3 nucleotides: TGCAGTGCTAGTCCGGGACCCGGGGGGCCCCAGCATTTT.